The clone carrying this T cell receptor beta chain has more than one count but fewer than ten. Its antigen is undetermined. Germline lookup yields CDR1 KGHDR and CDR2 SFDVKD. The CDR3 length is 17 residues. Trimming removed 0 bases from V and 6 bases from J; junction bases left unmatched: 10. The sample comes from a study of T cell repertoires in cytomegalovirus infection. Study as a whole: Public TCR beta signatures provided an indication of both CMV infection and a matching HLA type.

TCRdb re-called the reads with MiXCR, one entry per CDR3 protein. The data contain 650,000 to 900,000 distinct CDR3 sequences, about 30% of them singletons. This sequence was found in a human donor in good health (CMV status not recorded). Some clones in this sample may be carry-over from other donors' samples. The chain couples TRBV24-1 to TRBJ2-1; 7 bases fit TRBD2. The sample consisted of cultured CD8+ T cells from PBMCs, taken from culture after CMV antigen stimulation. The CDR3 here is CATSDLGGDPVLNEQFF. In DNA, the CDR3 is TGTGCCACCAGTGATTTGGGGGGGGACCCGGTCCTCAATGAGCAGTTCTTC.